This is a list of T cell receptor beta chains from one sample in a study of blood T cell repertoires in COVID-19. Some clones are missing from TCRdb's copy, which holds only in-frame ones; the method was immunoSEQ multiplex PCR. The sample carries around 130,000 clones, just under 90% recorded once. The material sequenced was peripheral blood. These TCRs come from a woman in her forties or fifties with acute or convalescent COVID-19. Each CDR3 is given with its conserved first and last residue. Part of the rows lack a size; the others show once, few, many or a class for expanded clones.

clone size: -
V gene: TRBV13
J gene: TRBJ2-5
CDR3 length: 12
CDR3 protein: CASRLRGETQYF

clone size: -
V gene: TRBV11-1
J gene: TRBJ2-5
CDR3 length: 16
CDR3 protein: CASSPSWTIRRETQYF

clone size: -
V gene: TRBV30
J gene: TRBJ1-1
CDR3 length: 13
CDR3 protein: CAWKGQGNTEAFF

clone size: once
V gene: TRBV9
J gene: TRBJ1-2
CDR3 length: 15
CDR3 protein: CASSVDGRLDYGYTF

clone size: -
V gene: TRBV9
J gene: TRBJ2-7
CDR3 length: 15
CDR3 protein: CASSATGGQSVEQYF

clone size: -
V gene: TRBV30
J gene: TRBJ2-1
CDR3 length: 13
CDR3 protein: CAREGLAINEQFF

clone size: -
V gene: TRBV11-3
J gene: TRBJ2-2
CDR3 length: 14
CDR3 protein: CAATSGGYTGELFF

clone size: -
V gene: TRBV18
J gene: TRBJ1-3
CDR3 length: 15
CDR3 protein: CASSSRRETGNTIYF

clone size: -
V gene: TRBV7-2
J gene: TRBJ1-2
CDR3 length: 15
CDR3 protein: CASSFSGGGGYGYTF

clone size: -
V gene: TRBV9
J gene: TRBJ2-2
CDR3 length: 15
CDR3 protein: CASSHSGRANGELFF

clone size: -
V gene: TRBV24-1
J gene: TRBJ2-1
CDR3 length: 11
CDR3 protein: CATSDRDEQFF

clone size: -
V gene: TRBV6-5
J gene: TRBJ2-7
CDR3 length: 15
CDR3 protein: CASSQRRREIYEQYF

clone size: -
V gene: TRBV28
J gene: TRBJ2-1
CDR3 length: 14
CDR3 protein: CASTSAGGSSEQFF

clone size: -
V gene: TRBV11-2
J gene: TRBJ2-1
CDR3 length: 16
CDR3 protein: CASSSLAGAPYNEQFF

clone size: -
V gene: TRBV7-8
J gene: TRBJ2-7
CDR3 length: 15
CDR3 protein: CASSFRRDSAYEQYF

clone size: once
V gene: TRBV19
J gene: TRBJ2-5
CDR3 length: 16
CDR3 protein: CASSIVLDRGQETQYF

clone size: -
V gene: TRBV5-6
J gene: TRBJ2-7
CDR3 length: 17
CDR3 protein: CASSPRFGGSSSYEQYF

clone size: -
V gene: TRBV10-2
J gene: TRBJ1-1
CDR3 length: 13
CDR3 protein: CAIAGQRDTEAFF

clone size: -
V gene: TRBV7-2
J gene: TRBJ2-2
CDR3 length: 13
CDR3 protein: CASSPGWTGELFF

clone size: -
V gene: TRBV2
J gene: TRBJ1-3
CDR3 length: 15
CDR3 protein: CASRQGASSGNTIYF

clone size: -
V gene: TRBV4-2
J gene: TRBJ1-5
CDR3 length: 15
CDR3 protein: CASSQDGGFNQPQHF

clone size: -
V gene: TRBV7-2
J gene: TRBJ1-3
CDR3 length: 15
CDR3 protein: CASSIGTVGGNTIYF

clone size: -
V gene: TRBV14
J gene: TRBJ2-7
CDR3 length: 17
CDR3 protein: CASSKRWDRTGLYEQYF

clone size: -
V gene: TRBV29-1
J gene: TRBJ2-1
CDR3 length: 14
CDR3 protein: CSVVGTRSQNEQFF

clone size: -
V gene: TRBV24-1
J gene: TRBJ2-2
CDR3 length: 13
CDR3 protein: CATCWSHTGELFF

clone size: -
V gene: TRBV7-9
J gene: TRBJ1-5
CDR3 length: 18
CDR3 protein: CASSSGQGAGISNQPQHF

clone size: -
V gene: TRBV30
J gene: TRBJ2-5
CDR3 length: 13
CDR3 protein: CAWSQRREGTQYF

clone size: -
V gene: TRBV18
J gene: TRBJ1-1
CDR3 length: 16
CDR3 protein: CASSRSDRGMNTEAFF

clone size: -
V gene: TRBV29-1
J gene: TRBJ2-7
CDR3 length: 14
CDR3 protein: CSVRGQGSLYEQYF

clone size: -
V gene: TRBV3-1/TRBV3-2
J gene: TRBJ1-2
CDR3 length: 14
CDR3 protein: CASSQGSGRYGYTF

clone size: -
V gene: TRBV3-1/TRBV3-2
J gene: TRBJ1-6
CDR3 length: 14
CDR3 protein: CASRTGTVNSPLHF

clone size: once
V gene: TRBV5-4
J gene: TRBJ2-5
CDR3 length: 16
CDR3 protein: CASSLGLAGNQETQYF

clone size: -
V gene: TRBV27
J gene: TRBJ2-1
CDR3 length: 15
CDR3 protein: CASSSYRGPYNEQFF

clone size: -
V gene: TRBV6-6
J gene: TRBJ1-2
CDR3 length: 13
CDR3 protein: CASSYDRNYGYTF

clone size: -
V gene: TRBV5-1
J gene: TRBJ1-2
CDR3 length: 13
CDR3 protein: CASSLQGNYGYTF

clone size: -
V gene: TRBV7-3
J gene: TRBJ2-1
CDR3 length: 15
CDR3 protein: CASSLNLAGGYEQFF

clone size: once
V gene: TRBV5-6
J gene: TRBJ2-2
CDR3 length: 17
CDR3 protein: CASSGPVGGSNTGELFF

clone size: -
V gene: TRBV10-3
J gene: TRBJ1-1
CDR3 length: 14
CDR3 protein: CAISDGTANTEAFF

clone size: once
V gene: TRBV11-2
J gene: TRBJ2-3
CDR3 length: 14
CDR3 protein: CASSLVAGPNTQYF

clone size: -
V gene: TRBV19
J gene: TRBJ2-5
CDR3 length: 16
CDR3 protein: CASSIAGKGTQETQYF

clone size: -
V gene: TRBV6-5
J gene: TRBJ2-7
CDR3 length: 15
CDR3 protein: CASSYSPGQTYEQYF

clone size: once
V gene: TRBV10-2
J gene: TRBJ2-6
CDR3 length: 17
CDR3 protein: CASSEGQGRNWANVLTF

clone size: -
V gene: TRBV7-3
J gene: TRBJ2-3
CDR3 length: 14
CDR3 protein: CASSLSGGTDTQYF

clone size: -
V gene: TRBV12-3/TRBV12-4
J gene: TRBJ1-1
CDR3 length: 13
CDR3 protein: CASSLSRGTEAFF

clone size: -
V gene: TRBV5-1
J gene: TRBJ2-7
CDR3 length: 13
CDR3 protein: CASSLLQNYEQYF

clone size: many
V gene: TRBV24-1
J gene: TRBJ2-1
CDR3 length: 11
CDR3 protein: CATREGNEQFF

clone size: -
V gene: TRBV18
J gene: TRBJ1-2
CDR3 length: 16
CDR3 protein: CASSPLRDRSYGGYTF

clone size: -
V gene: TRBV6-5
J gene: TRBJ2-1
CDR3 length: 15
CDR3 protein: CASSYSSGAYNEQFF

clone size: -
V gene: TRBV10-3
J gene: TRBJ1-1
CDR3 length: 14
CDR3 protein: CAISGDRSSTEAFF

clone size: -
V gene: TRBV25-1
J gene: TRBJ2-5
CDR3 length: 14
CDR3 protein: CASSAGTSGRAEYF

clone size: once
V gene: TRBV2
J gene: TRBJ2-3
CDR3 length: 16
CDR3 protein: CASSDSLAGLTDTQYF

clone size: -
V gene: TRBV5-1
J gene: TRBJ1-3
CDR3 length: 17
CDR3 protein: CASSLRSGTGTGNTIYF

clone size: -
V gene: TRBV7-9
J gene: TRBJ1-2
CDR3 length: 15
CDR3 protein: CASSILQGKNYGYTF